The 7 T cell receptor beta chains given below trace back to one sample, sequenced in a study of healthy donors' naive CD4 and CD8 T cells. Each TCR library used around 0.5 ug of total RNA and a linear amplification protocol. Each CDR3 protein is one row after TCRdb ran MiXCR on the reads. Altogether approximately 200,000 distinct CDR3 sequences are present, 65% to 80% being singletons, with the ten largest covering 2% to 2.5%. Sequences were obtained from naive CD4+ and CD8+ T cells sorted from blood, pooled from several donors. The source is a pool of human donors in good health; the sample pools cells from several healthy donors.

This clonotype was counted only a few times. This chain joins TRBV5-1 and TRBJ2-7, with D perhaps TRBD1 (5 bases). The CDR3 covers 12 residues. CDR1 is SGHRS and CDR2 is YFSETQ in the germline V gene. V lost 0 bases, J lost 5 bases, and 6 bases lay in between. CDR3 loop: CASSLETDEQYF. In nucleotides, the CDR3 is TGCGCCAGCAGCTTGGAGACAGACGAGCAGTACTTC.

The CDR3 region is CAWSLTGIEQYF. CDR3 DNA sequence: TGTGCCTGGAGTCTTACAGGGATCGAGCAGTACTTC. The gene calls are TRBV30 and TRBJ2-7, with D tentatively TRBD1 (6 bases). Deletions cut 2 bases from V and 6 bases from J, with 11 bases between. This CDR3 is built from 12 residues. Germline V gene data show CDR1 as GTSNPN and CDR2 as SVGIG (reference sequence).

The genes are TRBV19 and TRBJ2-7, with 8 positions matching TRBD2. CDR3 length: 15 residues. From germline, CDR1 is LNHDA and CDR2 SQIVND (reference sequence). V gave up 4 bases and J gave up 2 bases; unmatched junction bases: 7. The CDR3 DNA is TGTGCCAGTAGTAAGGCGGCCGGGGGGGCCTACGAGCAGTACTTC. This gives the protein CASSKAAGGAYEQYF.

The rearrangement uses TRBV29-1 and TRBJ2-5; D not certain. V was pared by 8 bases and J by 2 bases, with 6 bases between. Germline CDR1 and CDR2: SQVTM and ANQGSEA. The CDR3 runs to 10 residues. CDR3 sequence: CSYSQETQYF. The CDR3, as DNA: TGCAGCTACAGTCAAGAGACCCAGTACTTC. The entire variable domain, with the rest obtained from reference TRBV29-1 and TRBJ2-5, is as follows: SAVISQKPSRDICQRGTSLTIQCQVDSQVTMMFWYRQQPGQSLTLIATANQGSEATYESGFVIDKFPISRPNLTFSTLTVSNMSPEDSSIYLCSYSQETQYFGPGTRLLVL.

The rearrangement uses TRBV14 and TRBJ1-1; the D is unclear. The CDR3 is 14 amino acids. Trimming pared 2 bases from V and 1 base from J, leaving 8 bases between. CDR1 is SGHDN and CDR2 is FVKESK in the germline V gene. The CDR3 nucleotides are TGTGCCAGCAGCCAATGGGTTTCGAACACTGAAGCTTTCTTT. It yields the protein CASSQWVSNTEAFF.

This clonotype was observed a few times. The gene calls are TRBV6-1 and TRBJ2-3; weak D call: TRBD2 (6 bases). V lost 6 bases, J lost 0 bases, and 16 bases lay in between. In germline, CDR1 is MNHNS, CDR2 SASEGT. This CDR3 is 16 amino acids long. Here the CDR3 reads CASSYLATSSTDTQYF. The DNA of the CDR3 is TGTGCCAGCAGCTACCTAGCGACTTCTAGCACAGATACGCAGTATTTT.

The V and J genes are TRBV11-1 and TRBJ2-1; 12 nucleotides align to TRBD1. Germline loops: CDR1 SGHAT, CDR2 FQDESV (reference sequence). V lost 7 bases and J lost 8; bases outside the gene matches: 9. This CDR3 is built from 15 residues. CDR3: CASNQGQGASYEQFF. The CDR3 region has the DNA TGTGCCAGCAACCAGGGACAGGGGGCGTCCTATGAGCAGTTCTTC.